The 18 T cell receptor beta chains presented below share a single source sample, sequenced in a study of blood T cell repertoires in COVID-19. Sequenced by immunoSEQ multiplex PCR; TCRdb stores in-frame clones only, minus some. The sample includes around 170,000 clones, under 85% of them seen just once. Source material: PBMCs or T cells enriched from blood (not recorded which). These receptors all come from a man aged 50 to 60 who had recovered from COVID-19.

The gene calls are TRBV7-8 and TRBJ1-1; the match to TRBD1 covers 9 bases. This CDR3 has 19 amino acids. Germline CDR1 reads SGHVS; CDR2 reads FQNEAQ. The V gene end was trimmed by 2 bases and the J gene end by 4 bases; junction bases not matched to a gene: 17. The CDR3 region is CASSLLGGRTGGEGTEAFF. CDR3 bases: TGTGCCAGCAGCTTATTGGGTGGAAGAACAGGGGGCGAGGGCACTGAAGCTTTCTTT.

V and J are TRBV27 and TRBJ2-3; D perhaps matches TRBD2 (7 bases). The CDR3 has 13 residues. Trimming took off 7 bases at V and 4 bases at J, with 12 bases between the two ends. Germline CDR1 MNHEY, CDR2 SMNVEV (reference sequence). This CDR3 reads CASMRGRADTQYF. The CDR3 DNA sequence: TGTGCCAGCATGCGGGGGCGTGCAGATACGCAGTATTTT.

The chain couples TRBV5-8 to TRBJ1-1; perhaps TRBD1 as D (6 bases). The V end was cut by 4 bases, the J end by 5 bases, with 15 bases between. Germline V lookup: CDR1 SGHTS, CDR2 YDEGEE. CDR3 size: 14 residues. CDR3 coding DNA: TGTGCCAGCAGCCCTGGGGGGGCCCGGACTGAAGCTTTCTTT. It is translated as CASSPGGARTEAFF.

The chain carries TRBV27 and TRBJ2-7; no firm D call. The V gene lost 3 bases and the J gene lost 5 bases, with 11 bases spanning the gap. This CDR3 has 13 amino acids. Germline V gene sequence: CDR1 MNHEY, CDR2 SMNVEV (reference sequence). In DNA, the CDR3 is TGTGCCAGCAGTTTTGGGCCTAACCACGAGCAGTACTTC. This gives the protein CASSFGPNHEQYF.

V usage is TRBV28 and J usage is TRBJ2-5; D might be TRBD2 (7 bases). CDR3 size: 16 residues. Germline CDR1 reads MDHEN; CDR2 reads SYDVKM. V was trimmed by 9 bases and J by 5 bases, leaving 25 bases between them. DNA of the CDR3: TGTGCCAGAGGGCCCGGGGGGCGATTGGGTTTGGAGACCCAGTACTTC. This translates into CARGPGGRLGLETQYF.

The rearrangement uses TRBV27 and TRBJ2-7, with TRBD1 matching 8 bases. The CDR3 spans 20 residues. Trimming cost V 6 bases and J 0 bases; bases outside gene matches: 22. Per germline, CDR1 MNHEY and CDR2 SMNVEV (reference sequence). For the CDR3, the DNA is TGTGCCAGCAGCCTAAGACCGCCAGGGGGCGCATTGGGCCGCTCCTACGAGCAGTACTTC. Translated: CASSLRPPGGALGRSYEQYF.

On this clone itself: Within the sample, other DNA sequences also encode this same CDR3. The V and J genes are TRBV5-1 and TRBJ1-4; 7 positions agree with TRBD1. Trimming removed 0 bases from V and 4 bases from J; junction bases left unmatched: 3. Germline CDR1 SGHRS, CDR2 YFSETQ. The CDR3 is 15 amino acids. As DNA, the CDR3 is TGCGCCAGCAGCTTGGGGACAGGAGGTAATGAAAAACTGTTTTTT. Translating gives CASSLGTGGNEKLFF.

The chain recombines TRBV5-4 with TRBJ1-2; tentative D call: TRBD1 (6 bases). The V and J ends lost 4 bases and 3 bases respectively, with 13 bases between them. Germline V gene sequence: CDR1 SGHNT, CDR2 YYREEE (reference sequence). The CDR3 spans 14 residues. The CDR3 reads CASSVDSEYYGYTF. The CDR3, as DNA: TGTGCCAGCAGCGTGGACAGTGAATACTATGGCTACACCTTC.

The table lists this clone with a count of one. V and J are TRBV7-9 and TRBJ2-7, with 7 bases that match TRBD1. The germline gives CDR1 SEHNR, CDR2 FQNEAQ (reference sequence). J gave up 2 bases and V 5 bases, and 9 bases lay outside the gene matches. The CDR3 consists of 15 residues. The CDR3 loop is CASSRRGGPTYEQYF. In DNA, the CDR3 is TGTGCCAGCAGCCGTAGAGGGGGCCCCACCTACGAGCAGTACTTC.

V is TRBV5-4 and J is TRBJ1-3; no clear D. This CDR3 spans 16 amino acids. V lost 0 bases, J lost 0 bases, and 10 bases lay in between. Germline lookup yields CDR1 SGHNT and CDR2 YYREEE (reference sequence). The CDR3 DNA reads as TGTGCCAGCAGCTTGGGCGGAAGTTACTCTGGAAACACCATATATTTT. Translated, it gives CASSLGGSYSGNTIYF. Full variable domain (outside the CDR3, taken from reference TRBV5-4 and TRBJ1-3): ETGVTQSPTHLIKTRGQQVTLRCSSQSGHNTVSWYQQALGQGPQFIFQYYREEENGRGNFPPRFSGLQFPNYSSELNVNALELDDSALYLCASSLGGSYSGNTIYFGEGSWLTVV.

The chain has TRBV5-5 and TRBJ2-2; no reliable D call. CDR1 is SGHKS and CDR2 is YYEKEE in the germline V gene (reference sequence). V was cut by 0 bases and J by 2 bases, with 11 bases left in between. The CDR3 contains 16 residues. CDR3 DNA sequence: TGTGCCAGCAGCTTGGAACGGGTAGCCAACACCGGGGAGCTGTTTTTT. It is translated as CASSLERVANTGELFF.

The chain couples TRBV3-1 (or the pseudogene TRBV3-2) to TRBJ1-6; D unclear. This CDR3 comprises 13 residues. Germline lookup yields CDR1 LGHDT and CDR2 YNNKEL (reference sequence). V was pared by 7 bases and J by 7 bases, with 11 bases between. In DNA form, the CDR3 reads TGTGCCAGCATGTTCAGCGTAAATTCACCCCTCCACTTT. Its translation is CASMFSVNSPLHF.

V gene TRBV5-1 combines with J gene TRBJ2-7, with 12 bases fitting TRBD1. Per the germline V gene, CDR1 is SGHRS and CDR2 is YFSETQ. V was pared by 4 bases and J by 6 bases, with 8 bases of the junction left unmatched. The CDR3 consists of 15 residues. The CDR3 sequence: CASSHPGQGAGEQYF. The CDR3 DNA reads as TGCGCCAGCAGCCACCCGGGACAGGGGGCGGGCGAGCAGTACTTC.

The genes are TRBV2 and TRBJ2-3, with 7 bases fitting TRBD2. Germline V gives CDR1 SNHLY, CDR2 FYNNEI. The CDR3 extends over 16 amino acids. After removal of 3 bases from V and 4 bases from J, the junction contained 10 bases not matched to a gene. Here the CDR3 DNA reads TGTGCCAGCAGTGACAAGCGGGGACTTCCCCCAGATACGCAGTATTTT. Amino acid sequence: CASSDKRGLPPDTQYF.

This clone was found many times. V gene TRBV7-9 combines with J gene TRBJ1-5, with D uncertain. Looked up from germline, CDR1 is SEHNR and CDR2 is FQNEAQ (reference sequence). The V end was cut by 5 bases, the J end by 1 base, with 12 bases between. The CDR3 is 15 amino acids. The CDR3 DNA follows: TGTGCCAGCAGCCCCGACGGAGGAAGCAATCAGCCCCAGCATTTT. The encoded protein is CASSPDGGSNQPQHF.

To note about this clone: One end of the junction is discordant with germline, which a read error may explain. The chain has TRBV28 and TRBJ1-5, with 10 bases aligning to TRBD1. Germline-derived CDR1 and CDR2 are MDHEN and SYDVKM. The CDR3 spans 16 residues. The DNA of the CDR3 is TGTGCCAGCAGCTTATGGGCCGGGACAGGGGCCCGGCCCCAGCATTTT. It specifies CASSLWAGTGARPQHF.

The chain couples TRBV6-5 to TRBJ1-4, with D unresolved. CDR3 size: 14 residues. Trimming pared 8 bases from V and 7 bases from J, leaving 17 bases between. Germline V lookup: CDR1 MNHEY, CDR2 SVGAGI. CDR3 protein: CASRPQSGGEKLFF. Here the CDR3 DNA reads TGTGCCAGCCGGCCCCAGTCGGGTGGTGAAAAACTGTTTTTT.

The chain is built from TRBV7-3 and TRBJ1-1; no clear D gene. The CDR3 contains 15 residues. The germline gives CDR1 SGHTA, CDR2 FQGTGA. V dropped 4 bases and J dropped 1 base, with 13 bases sitting between them. The DNA of the CDR3 is TGTGCCAGCAGCTCAACGAGTGGGCCGAACACTGAAGCTTTCTTT. Its protein is CASSSTSGPNTEAFF.